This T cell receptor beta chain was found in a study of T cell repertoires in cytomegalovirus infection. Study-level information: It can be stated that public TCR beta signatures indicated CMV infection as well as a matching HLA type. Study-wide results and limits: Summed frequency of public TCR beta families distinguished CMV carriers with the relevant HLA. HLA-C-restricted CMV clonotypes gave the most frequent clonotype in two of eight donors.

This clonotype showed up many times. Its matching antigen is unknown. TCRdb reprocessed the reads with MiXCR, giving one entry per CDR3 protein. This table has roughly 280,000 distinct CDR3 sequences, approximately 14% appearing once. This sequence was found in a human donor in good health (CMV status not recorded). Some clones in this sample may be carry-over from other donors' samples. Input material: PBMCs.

CDR3 protein: CASSLRPLGNTEAFF. CDR3 nucleotides: TGTGCCAGCAGCTTAAGGCCCCTGGGGAACACTGAAGCTTTCTTT. The genes are TRBV7-6 and TRBJ1-1; D remains ambiguous. Germline V CDR1 and CDR2: SGHVS, FNYEAQ. V was clipped by 2 bases and J by 1 base, with 11 bases between them. The CDR3 runs to 15 residues.